This is a list of T cell receptor beta chains from one sample in a study of blood T cell repertoires in COVID-19. Profiled with immunoSEQ multiplex PCR; TCRdb holds only in-frame clones, not every one. Counted here are over 250,000 clones, 70% to 90% occurring once; the ten biggest clones make up about an eighth. The sample taken for sequencing was peripheral blood. The origin of the receptors is a woman aged 55-70 years with acute or convalescent COVID-19. CDR3s include the opening cysteine and the closing phenylalanine or tryptophan. Size tells how often a clone was seen (once, few, many) or the class of an expanded clone, and some rows leave it out.

>TRBV4-1|-
CASSQVGLAGGGNEQFF
>TRBV15|-
CATSNRDGNIKPQHF
>TRBV7-6|-
CASSFTGGAEETQYF
>TRBV5-1|-
CASSGGDQGDEQFF
>TRBV5-1|-
CASSPGQGYTEAFF
>TRBV25-1|-
CASSPPPGTTNYGYTF
>TRBV28|once
CASTPNRGGYTF
>TRBV6-2/TRBV6-3|-
CASSYDRSPSTEAFF
>TRBV5-4|-
CASSFARDTDTQYF
>TRBV29-1|-
CSVEGQGAGGYTF
>TRBV4-3|-
CASSQDETDHYGYTF
>TRBV28|-
CASSPQGAGETQYF
>TRBV7-2|-
CASSHRRGGADTQYF
>TRBV11-2|-
CASSLAPLGGGTDTQYF
>TRBV6-5|-
CASSYSGGGYGYTF
>TRBV7-2|-
CASSLRQINTEAFF
>TRBV5-1|once
CASSLRDSPYEQYF
>TRBV2|-
CASSGQGFSFQPQHF
>TRBV9|-
CASSPRQGMGEKLFF
>TRBV6-4|once
CASNMGQGADTQYF
>TRBV20-1|-
CSASGAGGGLNTEAFF
>TRBV15|-
CATSSLREGGETQYF
>TRBV3-1/TRBV3-2|once
CASSLSVGASPLHF
>TRBV7-9|once
CASSPGETQYF
>TRBV4-3|-
CASSQDREAKLFF
>TRBV19|-
CASSIDGGRSYNEQFF
>TRBV19|-
CASRGGAGVNQPQHF
>TRBV5-4|-
CASSPEGSDTEAFF
>TRBV5-4|-
CASSLGQGTNTGELFF
>TRBV7-2|-
CASSLGQGSNTIYF
>TRBV19|-
CASSIADRSNQPQHF
>TRBV24-1|-
CATSDRTGKGRGEQFF
>TRBV5-1|once
CASSRQGSDYGYTF
>TRBV15|-
CATSRELGTKNPGYGYTF
>TRBV5-4|few
CASSSGLAGNTGELFF
>TRBV5-6|-
CASSPKARVTSYEQYF
>TRBV7-9|-
CASSRLQGTEAFF
>TRBV13|-
CASSRQGQETQYF
>TRBV4-2|-
CASSREGTSYQETQYF
>TRBV3-1/TRBV3-2|-
CASSRQGTSGGSYEQYF
>TRBV7-9|-
CASSWASRGELFF
>TRBV5-1|-
CASSLGSVSGNTIYF